Shown below are 5 T cell receptor beta chains from a single sample sequenced in a study of cytomegalovirus exposure and HLA in healthy donors. Using immunoSEQ multiplex PCR, the repertoire was profiled, and TCRdb retains in-frame clones only, with some absent. The sample yields about 250,000 clones, about 88% seen once. Sequenced sample: PBMCs. These receptors all stem from a man aged 18 to 30 in good health and CMV-seropositive.

This clone was seen only once. The chain uses TRBV7-2 and TRBJ1-2; D possibly corresponds to TRBD1 (5 bases). CDR3 length equals 15 residues. V dropped 1 base and J dropped 0 bases, with 9 bases sitting between them. The germline gives CDR1 SGHTA, CDR2 FQGNSA. CDR3 sequence: CASSLGGGANYGYTF. The CDR3 DNA reads TGTGCCAGCAGCTTAGGGGGGGGAGCTAACTATGGCTACACCTTC.

The V gene is TRBV7-2, the J gene TRBJ2-1, with D hard to call. The CDR3 is made up of 15 amino acids. V dropped 3 bases and J dropped 0 bases, with 9 bases sitting between them. Germline V CDR1 and CDR2: SGHTA, FQGNSA. The chain's CDR3 is CASSFARSSYNEQFF. CDR3 bases: TGTGCCAGCAGCTTTGCTCGAAGCTCCTACAATGAGCAGTTCTTC.

The rearrangement links TRBV2 to TRBJ2-3; 9 positions agree with TRBD2. The CDR3 runs 15 residues. Trimming removed 4 bases from V and 6 bases from J; junction bases left unmatched: 8. From germline, CDR1 is SNHLY and CDR2 FYNNEI. The CDR3 DNA follows: TGTGCCAGCAGTGTGGGAGCGGGGGGAGGGGATACGCAGTATTTT. Translating it yields CASSVGAGGGDTQYF.

The V call is TRBV20-1, the J call TRBJ2-5; D not certain. The germline gives CDR1 DFQATT, CDR2 SNEGSKA (reference sequence). The CDR3 runs 11 residues. The CDR3 DNA is TGCAGCGTAGGACCCCAAGAGACCCAGTACTTC. Its translation: CSVGPQETQYF.

The CDR3 loop is CASSQGLAREQYF. The CDR3 DNA reads as TGTGCCAGCAGCCAGGGACTAGCGAGAGAGCAGTACTTC. V gene TRBV5-4 combines with J gene TRBJ2-7; 10 bases are shared with TRBD2. CDR3 size: 13 residues. Germline lookup yields CDR1 SGHNT and CDR2 YYREEE (reference sequence). Trimming cost V 4 bases and J 7 bases; bases outside gene matches: 5.